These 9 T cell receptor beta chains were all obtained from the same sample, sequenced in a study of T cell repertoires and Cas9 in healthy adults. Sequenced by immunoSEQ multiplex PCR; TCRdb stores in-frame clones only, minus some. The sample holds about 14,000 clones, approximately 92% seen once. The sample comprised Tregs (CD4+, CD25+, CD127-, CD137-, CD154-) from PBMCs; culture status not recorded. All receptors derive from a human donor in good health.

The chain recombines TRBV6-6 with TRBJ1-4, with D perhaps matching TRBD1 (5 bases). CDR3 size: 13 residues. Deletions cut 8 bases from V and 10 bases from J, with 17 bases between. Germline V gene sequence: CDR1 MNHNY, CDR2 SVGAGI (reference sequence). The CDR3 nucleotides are TGTGCCAGCCTCAGGAGCAGGGCTGGAAAACTGTTTTTT. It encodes CASLRSRAGKLFF.

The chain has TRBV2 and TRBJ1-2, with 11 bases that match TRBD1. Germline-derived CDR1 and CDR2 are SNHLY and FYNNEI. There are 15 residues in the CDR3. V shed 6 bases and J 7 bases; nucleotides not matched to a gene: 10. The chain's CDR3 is CASSGMDRGQGGYTF. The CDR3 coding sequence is TGTGCCAGCAGCGGCATGGACAGGGGGCAGGGTGGCTACACCTTC. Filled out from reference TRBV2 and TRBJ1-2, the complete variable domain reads EPEVTQTPSHQVTQMGQEVILRCVPISNHLYFYWYRQILGQKVEFLVSFYNNEISEKSEIFDDQFSVERPDGSNFTLKIRSTKLEDSAMYFCASSGMDRGQGGYTFGSGTRLTVV.

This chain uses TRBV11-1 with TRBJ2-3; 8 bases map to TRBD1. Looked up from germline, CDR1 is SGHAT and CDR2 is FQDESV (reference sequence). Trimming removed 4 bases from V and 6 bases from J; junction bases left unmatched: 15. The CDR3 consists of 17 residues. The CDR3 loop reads CASSYEWGSGGRDTQYF. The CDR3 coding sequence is TGTGCCAGCAGCTACGAATGGGGTTCAGGGGGCAGGGATACGCAGTATTTT.

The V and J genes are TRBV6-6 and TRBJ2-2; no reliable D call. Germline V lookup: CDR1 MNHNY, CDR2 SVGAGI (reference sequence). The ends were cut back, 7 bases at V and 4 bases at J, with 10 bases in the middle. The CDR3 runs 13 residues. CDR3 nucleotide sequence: TGTGCCAGCACCCCGTGGAGCACCGGGGAGCTGTTTTTT. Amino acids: CASTPWSTGELFF.

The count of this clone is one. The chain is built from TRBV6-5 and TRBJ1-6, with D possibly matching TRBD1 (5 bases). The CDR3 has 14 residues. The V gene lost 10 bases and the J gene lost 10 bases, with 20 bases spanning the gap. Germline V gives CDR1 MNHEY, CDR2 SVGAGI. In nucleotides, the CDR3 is TGTGCCACCCTAGAGGTGGGGGTCAAATCACCCCTCCACTTT. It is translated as CATLEVGVKSPLHF.

The CDR3 DNA follows: TGTGCCAGTAGTATAGCTTCGGCGGGAGGGGTTTATACGCAGTATTTT. It encodes CASSIASAGGVYTQYF. The chain recombines TRBV19 with TRBJ2-3; 9 bases are a match to TRBD2. The trim removed 1 base at V and 7 bases at J, leaving 9 bases unmatched. The CDR3 runs 16 residues. Germline V gene data show CDR1 as LNHDA and CDR2 as SQIVND (reference sequence).

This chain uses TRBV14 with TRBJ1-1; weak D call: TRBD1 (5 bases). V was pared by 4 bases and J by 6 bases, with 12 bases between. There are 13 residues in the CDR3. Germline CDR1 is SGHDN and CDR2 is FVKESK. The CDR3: CASSPWGDPEAFF. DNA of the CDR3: TGTGCCAGCAGCCCATGGGGGGACCCTGAAGCTTTCTTT.

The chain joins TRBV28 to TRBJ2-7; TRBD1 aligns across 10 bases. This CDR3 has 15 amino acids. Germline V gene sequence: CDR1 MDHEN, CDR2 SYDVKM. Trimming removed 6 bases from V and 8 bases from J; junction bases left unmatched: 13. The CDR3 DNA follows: TGTGCCAGCAGGCCGAAAATTCGACAGGGGGCGAAGCAGTACGTC. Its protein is CASRPKIRQGAKQYV.

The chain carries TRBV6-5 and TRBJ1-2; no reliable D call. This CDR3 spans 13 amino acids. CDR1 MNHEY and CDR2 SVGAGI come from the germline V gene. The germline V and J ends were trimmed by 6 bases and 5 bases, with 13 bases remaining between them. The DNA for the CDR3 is TGTGCCAGCAGATCCCCCCACGGGTATGGCTACACCTTC. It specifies CASRSPHGYGYTF.